This T cell receptor (beta chain) is from a study of graft-versus-host responses after intestinal transplantation. This CDR3 has 13 amino acids. CDR1 is WSHSY and CDR2 is SAAADI in the germline V gene. V lost 2 bases and J 2 bases, leaving 6 bases between the germline ends. Sequenced by immunoSEQ multiplex PCR; TCRdb stores in-frame clones only, minus some. The sample yields 77,000 or so clones, 80% to 95% seen once. The clonotype originates from a human patient who received an intestinal transplant, so some T cells may come from the graft donor. This sequence joins TRBV10-2 and TRBJ1-2, with D maybe TRBD1 (6 bases). The sequences come from PBMCs, collected 98 days after intestinal transplantation. The CDR3 DNA reads as TGCGCCAGCAGTGAGGGACAGAACTATGGCTACACCTTC. Its protein product is CASSEGQNYGYTF.